Listed below are T cell receptor beta chains from one sample, sequenced in a study of T cells after yellow fever vaccination. TCRdb reprocessed the 5' RACE reads via MiXCR and lists one record per CDR3 protein. Counted here are around 340,000 distinct CDR3 sequences, about an eighth occurring once; the ten biggest clones make up 3% to 4%. The sample consisted of CD4+ T cells sorted from PBMCs, taken 15 days after the yellow fever booster vaccination. The receptors stem from a man between 18 and 35 years old who received the YFV17D yellow fever vaccine. Each CDR3 is given with its conserved first and last residue. The D gene is left open where the match is weak. Size is stated for part of the rows, as once, few or many counts, or as a class when the clone is expanded.

d_gene	v_gene	abundance	j_gene	CDR3aa	CDR3nt
TRBD1	TRBV18	few	TRBJ1-3	CASSAGQGGTGNTIYF	TGTGCCAGCTCAGCCGGACAGGGTGGAACTGGAAACACCATATATTTT
-	TRBV12-3/TRBV12-4	few	TRBJ1-2	CASSFGHKGYTF	TGTGCCAGCAGTTTCGGACATAAAGGCTACACCTTC
-	TRBV7-2	few	TRBJ2-7	CASSFLGAVYEQYF	TGTGCCAGCAGCTTCTTGGGGGCTGTTTACGAGCAGTACTTC
TRBD1	TRBV29-1	once	TRBJ1-5	CSVAEQGNQPQHF	TGCAGCGTTGCGGAACAGGGGAATCAGCCCCAGCATTTT
-	TRBV7-2	few	TRBJ2-1	CASSLEQGRQFF	TGTGCCAGCAGCTTAGAGCAGGGCAGGCAGTTCTTC
TRBD1	TRBV5-1	few	TRBJ1-1	CASRGGTGPTEAFF	TGCGCCAGCAGGGGGGGGACAGGACCCACTGAAGCTTTCTTT
TRBD1	TRBV4-1	-	TRBJ2-1	CASSRDRGEQFF	TGCGCCAGCAGCCGGGACAGGGGCGAGCAGTTCTTC
TRBD2	TRBV4-2	many	TRBJ2-1	CASSQVERGGGEQFF	TGTGCCAGCAGCCAAGTGGAGCGGGGGGGAGGTGAGCAGTTCTTC
-	TRBV15	few	TRBJ1-5	CATSILSGNQPQHF	TGTGCCACCAGTATCCTCAGTGGCAATCAGCCCCAGCATTTT
-	TRBV20-1	few	TRBJ2-7	CSATPGASSEQYF	TGCAGTGCTACCCCGGGGGCTAGCTCCGAGCAGTACTTC
-	TRBV27	many	TRBJ1-6	CASSLEGLDSPLHF	TGTGCCAGCAGTTTAGAGGGTCTGGATTCACCCCTCCACTTT
-	TRBV6-5	few	TRBJ2-7	CASSSWSGAPYEQYF	TGTGCCAGCTCATCCTGGTCAGGGGCCCCCTACGAGCAGTACTTC
-	TRBV7-7	few	TRBJ2-3	CASSAGLGGTDTQYF	TGTGCTAGCAGCGCGGGCTTGGGGGGCACAGATACGCAGTATTTT
TRBD1	TRBV20-1	few	TRBJ2-3	CSQTGATTDTQYF	TGCAGTCAAACAGGGGCCACCACAGATACGCAGTATTTT
TRBD2	TRBV12-3/TRBV12-4	few	TRBJ2-3	CASSLSGGGRYF	TGTGCCAGCAGTTTAAGCGGCGGGGGGCGGTATTTT
-	TRBV7-2	-	TRBJ1-5	CASSLRGAKQPQHF	TGTGCCAGCAGCTTAAGGGGCGCAAAACAGCCCCAGCATTTT
-	TRBV4-1	-	TRBJ1-2	CASSQESAAHYGYTF	TGCGCCAGCAGCCAAGAGAGCGCAGCTCACTATGGCTACACCTTC
-	TRBV25-1	few	TRBJ2-2	CASRPGLIGELFF	TGTGCCAGCAGGCCTGGCCTAATCGGGGAGCTGTTTTTT
-	TRBV6-5	many	TRBJ1-3	CASSWVAAGNTIYF	TGTGCCAGCAGTTGGGTAGCGGCTGGAAACACCATATATTTT
-	TRBV4-3	many	TRBJ2-3	CASSQDRGPDTQYF	TGCGCCAGCAGCCAAGATCGGGGGCCGGATACGCAGTATTTT
TRBD1	TRBV3-1	-	TRBJ2-3	CASSHDRGESTQYF	TGTGCCAGCAGCCACGACAGGGGAGAGAGTACGCAGTATTTT
TRBD1	TRBV7-3	-	TRBJ2-2	CASSFYDRDGTGELFF	TGTGCCAGCAGCTTCTACGACAGGGATGGCACCGGGGAGCTGTTTTTT
-	TRBV12-3/TRBV12-4	few	TRBJ2-2	CASSFPVGGANTGELFF	TGTGCCAGCAGTTTTCCCGTGGGGGGCGCGAACACCGGGGAGCTGTTTTTT